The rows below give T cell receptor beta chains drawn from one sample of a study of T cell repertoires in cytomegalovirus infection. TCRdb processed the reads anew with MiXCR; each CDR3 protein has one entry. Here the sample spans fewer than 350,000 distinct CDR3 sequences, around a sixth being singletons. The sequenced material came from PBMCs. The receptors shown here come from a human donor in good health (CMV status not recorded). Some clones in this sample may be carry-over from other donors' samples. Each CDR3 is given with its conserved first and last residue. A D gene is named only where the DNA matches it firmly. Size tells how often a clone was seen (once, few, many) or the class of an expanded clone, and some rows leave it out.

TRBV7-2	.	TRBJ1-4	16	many	CASSPNQDSLTEKLFF	TGTGCCAGCAGCCCAAACCAGGACAGCCTAACTGAAAAACTGTTTTTT
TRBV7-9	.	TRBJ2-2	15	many	CASSLNPLNTGELFF	TGTGCCAGCAGCTTAAATCCCTTGAACACCGGGGAGCTGTTTTTT
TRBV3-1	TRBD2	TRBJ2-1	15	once	CASSQEGRGGGEQFF	TGTGCCAGCAGCCAAGAGGGGCGGGGCGGGGGTGAGCAGTTCTTC
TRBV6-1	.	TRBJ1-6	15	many	CASSEVPTGFGPLHF	TGTGCCAGCAGTGAAGTGCCGACAGGATTTGGGCCCCTCCACTTT
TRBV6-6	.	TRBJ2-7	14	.	CASSYSAATYEQYF	TGTGCCAGCAGTTACTCAGCGGCCACCTACGAGCAGTACTTC
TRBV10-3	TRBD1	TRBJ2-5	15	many	CAISDRDSLQETQYF	TGTGCCATCAGTGACCGGGACAGCCTACAAGAGACCCAGTACTTC
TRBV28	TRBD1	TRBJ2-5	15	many	CASKGLDRAQETQYF	TGTGCCAGCAAAGGTTTAGACAGGGCCCAAGAGACCCAGTACTTC
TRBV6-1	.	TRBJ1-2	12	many	CASGTGYYGYTF	TGTGCCAGCGGAACAGGGTACTATGGCTACACCTTC
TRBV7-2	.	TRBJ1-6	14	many	CASSLGGAGSPLHF	TGTGCCAGCAGCTTAGGCGGGGCGGGATCACCCCTCCACTTT
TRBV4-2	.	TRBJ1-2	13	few	CASSQETTYGYTF	TGTGCCAGCAGCCAAGAGACGACCTATGGCTACACCTTC
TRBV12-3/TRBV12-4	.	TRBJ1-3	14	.	CASRSTTSGNTIYF	TGTGCCAGCAGGTCGACAACCTCTGGAAACACCATATATTTT
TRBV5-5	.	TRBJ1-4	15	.	CASTIHAGLGEKLFF	TGTGCCAGCACTATTCATGCAGGGCTCGGTGAAAAACTGTTTTTT
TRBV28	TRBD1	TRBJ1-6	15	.	CASSSGDRYNSPLHF	TGTGCCAGCAGTTCAGGGGACAGATATAATTCACCCCTCCACTTT
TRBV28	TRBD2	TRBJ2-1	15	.	CASSSSGTTHNEQFF	TGTGCCAGCAGCTCCTCCGGGACTACCCACAATGAGCAGTTCTTC
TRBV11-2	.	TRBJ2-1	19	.	CASSFRPPGGSGIYNEQFF	TGTGCCAGCAGCTTTCGTCCACCCGGTGGTAGCGGTATCTACAATGAGCAGTTCTTC
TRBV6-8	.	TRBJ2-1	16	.	CASSYAGGVSYNEQFF	TGTGCCAGCAGTTACGCAGGGGGGGTTTCCTACAATGAGCAGTTCTTC
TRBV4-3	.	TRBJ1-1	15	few	CASSQKSTGFTEAFF	TGCGCCAGCAGCCAAAAGAGTACAGGTTTCACTGAAGCTTTCTTT
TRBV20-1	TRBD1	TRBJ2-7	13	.	CSVLGTVRYEQYF	TGCAGTGTCCTCGGGACAGTTCGTTACGAGCAGTACTTC
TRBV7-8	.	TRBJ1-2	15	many	CASSLSGSGNYGYTF	TGTGCCAGCAGCTTGTCGGGGTCCGGGAACTATGGCTACACCTTC
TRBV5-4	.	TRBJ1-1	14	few	CASSFARGNTEAFF	TGTGCCAGCAGCTTTGCGCGGGGAAACACTGAAGCTTTCTTT
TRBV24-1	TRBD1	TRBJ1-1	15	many	CATSGGQGKGDEAFF	TGTGCCACCAGTGGAGGACAGGGAAAGGGGGATGAAGCTTTCTTT
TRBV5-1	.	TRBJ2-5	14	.	CASSLVVGLETQYF	TGCGCCAGCAGCTTGGTTGTGGGATTGGAGACCCAGTACTTC
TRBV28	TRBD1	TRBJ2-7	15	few	CASSSRDRAYSEQYF	TGTGCCAGCAGTTCCCGGGACAGGGCTTACAGCGAGCAGTACTTC
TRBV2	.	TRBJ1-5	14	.	CASGGSMVNQPQHF	TGTGCCAGCGGAGGTTCGATGGTAAATCAGCCCCAGCATTTT
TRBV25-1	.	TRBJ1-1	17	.	CASSEFFSLGTNTEAFF	TGTGCCAGCAGTGAATTTTTCTCATTGGGGACGAACACTGAAGCTTTCTTT
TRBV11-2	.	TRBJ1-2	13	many	CASSPTGLNGYTF	TGTGCCAGCAGCCCGACAGGACTCAATGGCTACACCTTC
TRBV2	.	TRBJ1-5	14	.	CASSEGVGLKPQHF	TGTGCCAGCAGTGAAGGTGTAGGGCTGAAGCCCCAGCATTTT
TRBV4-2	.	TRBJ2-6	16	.	CASSSPGTSGANVLTF	TGTGCCAGCAGCTCACCCGGGACTTCCGGGGCCAACGTCCTGACTTTC
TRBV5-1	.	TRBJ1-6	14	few	CASSLGQDNSPLHF	TGCGCCAGCAGCTTGGGGCAGGATAATTCACCCCTCCACTTT
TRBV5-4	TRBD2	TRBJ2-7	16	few	CASSGGTSGGPYEQYF	TGTGCCAGCAGCGGCGGGACTAGCGGGGGGCCTTACGAGCAGTACTTC
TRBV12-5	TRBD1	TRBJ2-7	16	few	CASGPVLGQTSHEQYF	TGTGCTAGTGGCCCCGTTCTGGGACAGACGAGCCACGAGCAGTACTTC
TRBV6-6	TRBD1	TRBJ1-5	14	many	CASRLTGVDQPQHF	TGTGCCAGCAGGCTTACAGGGGTCGATCAGCCCCAGCATTTT
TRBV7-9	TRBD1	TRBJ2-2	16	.	CASRPRQGPNTGELFF	TGTGCCAGCAGGCCAAGACAGGGACCGAACACCGGGGAGCTGTTTTTT
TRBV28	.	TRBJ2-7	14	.	CASSIPGSAYEQYF	TGTGCCAGCAGTATCCCGGGGTCTGCCTACGAGCAGTACTTC
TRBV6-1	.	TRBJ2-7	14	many	CASSYISGVYEQYF	TGTGCCAGCAGCTATATCTCGGGGGTCTACGAGCAGTACTTC
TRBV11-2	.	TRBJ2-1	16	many	CASSFGGESSYNEQFF	TGTGCCAGCAGCTTCGGCGGGGAGAGCTCCTACAATGAGCAGTTCTTC
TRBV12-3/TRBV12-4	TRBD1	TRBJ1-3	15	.	CASSLGQGTGNTIYF	TGTGCCAGCAGTCTGGGACAGGGGACTGGAAACACCATATATTTT
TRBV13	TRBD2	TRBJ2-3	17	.	CASSLRDSGDHTDTQYF	TGTGCCAGCAGCTTAAGGGATAGCGGGGACCACACAGATACGCAGTATTTT
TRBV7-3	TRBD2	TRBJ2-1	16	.	CASSPSTSGGDNEQFF	TGTGCCAGCAGCCCTTCGACTAGCGGGGGGGACAATGAGCAGTTCTTC
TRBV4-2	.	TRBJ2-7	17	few	CASSREGGQRSSYEQYF	TGTGCCAGCAGCCGAGAAGGAGGACAGAGGAGCTCCTACGAGCAGTACTTC
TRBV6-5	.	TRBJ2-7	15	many	CASSYGVTGFYEQYF	TGTGCCAGCAGTTACGGAGTAACAGGGTTCTACGAGCAGTACTTC
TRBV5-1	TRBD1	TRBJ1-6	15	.	CASKGGQGVFSPLHF	TGCGCCAGCAAAGGGGGACAGGGGGTTTTCTCACCCCTCCACTTT
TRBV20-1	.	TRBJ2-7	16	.	CSARGFSAGRNYEQYF	TGCAGTGCTAGAGGTTTCTCCGCGGGGAGGAACTACGAGCAGTACTTC
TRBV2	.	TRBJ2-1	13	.	CASSADSSNEQFF	TGTGCCAGCAGTGCGGATTCCTCCAATGAGCAGTTCTTC
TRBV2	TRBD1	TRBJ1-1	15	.	CASSRDRVGNTEAFF	TGTGCCAGCAGCAGGGACAGGGTAGGGAACACTGAAGCTTTCTTT
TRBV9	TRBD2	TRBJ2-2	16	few	CASSVGIAGNTGELFF	TGTGCCAGCAGCGTAGGAATAGCGGGGAACACCGGGGAGCTGTTTTTT
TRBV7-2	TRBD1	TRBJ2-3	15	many	CASSLVGQGTDTQYF	TGTGCCAGCAGCTTAGTGGGACAGGGGACAGATACGCAGTATTTT
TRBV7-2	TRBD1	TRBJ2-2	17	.	CASSPIWGQGNTGELFF	TGTGCCAGCAGCCCCATTTGGGGACAGGGTAACACCGGGGAGCTGTTTTTT
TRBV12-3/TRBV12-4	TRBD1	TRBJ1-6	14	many	CASSFGTGRSPLHF	TGTGCCAGCAGTTTCGGGACAGGAAGGTCACCCCTCCACTTT
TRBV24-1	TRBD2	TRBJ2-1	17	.	CATSEGTSGGAYNEQFF	TGTGCCACCAGCGAAGGGACTAGCGGGGGGGCCTACAATGAGCAGTTCTTC
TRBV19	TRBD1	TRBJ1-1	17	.	CASSTRTGGEFHTEAFF	TGTGCCAGTAGCACCAGGACAGGGGGCGAGTTTCACACTGAAGCTTTCTTT
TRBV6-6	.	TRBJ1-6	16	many	CASSYSRGELGSPLHF	TGTGCCAGCAGTTACTCGAGGGGGGAGCTGGGGTCACCCCTCCACTTT
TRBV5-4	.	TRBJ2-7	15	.	CASSLEPGLVHEQYF	TGTGCCAGCAGCTTGGAGCCGGGTTTGGTGCACGAGCAGTACTTC